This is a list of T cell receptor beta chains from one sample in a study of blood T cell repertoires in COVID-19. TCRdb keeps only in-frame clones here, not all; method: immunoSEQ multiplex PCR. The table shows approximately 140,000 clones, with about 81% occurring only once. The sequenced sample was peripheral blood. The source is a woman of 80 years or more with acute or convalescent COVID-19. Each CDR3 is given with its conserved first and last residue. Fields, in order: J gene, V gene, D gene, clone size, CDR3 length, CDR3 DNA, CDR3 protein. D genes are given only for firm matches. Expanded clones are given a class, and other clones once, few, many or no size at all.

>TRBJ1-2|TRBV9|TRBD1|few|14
TGTGCCAGCAGCGTAGGGGGACAGAGATATGGCTACACCTTC
CASSVGGQRYGYTF
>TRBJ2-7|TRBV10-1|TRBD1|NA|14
TGCGCCAGCAGTGGTGGGGACAGGGACGACGAGCAGTACTTC
CASSGGDRDDEQYF
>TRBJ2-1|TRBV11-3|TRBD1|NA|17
TGTGCCAGCAGCTTAGCAACTAGACAGGGGCCTCACAATGAGCAGTTCTTC
CASSLATRQGPHNEQFF
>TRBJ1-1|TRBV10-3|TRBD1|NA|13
TGTGCCGTCAGACAGGGGACGAACACTGAAGCTTTCTTT
CAVRQGTNTEAFF
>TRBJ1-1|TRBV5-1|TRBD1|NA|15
TGCGCCAGCAGCTCCCGACAGGGGTTCGGGACTGAAGCTTTCTTT
CASSSRQGFGTEAFF
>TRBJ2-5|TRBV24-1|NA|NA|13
TGTGCCACCAGTGATCCAGGGGTAGAGACCCAGTACTTC
CATSDPGVETQYF
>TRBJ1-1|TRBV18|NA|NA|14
TGTGCCAGCTCCCGACAGGCGGTGAACACTGAAGCTTTCTTT
CASSRQAVNTEAFF
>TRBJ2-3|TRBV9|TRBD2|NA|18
TGTGCCAGCAGCGTGCGGGGGGGTTTTTCGCCCTCCACAGATACGCAGTATTTT
CASSVRGGFSPSTDTQYF
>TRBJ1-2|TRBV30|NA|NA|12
TGTGCCTGGAGTGTACGACCGGGGGGCTACACCTTC
CAWSVRPGGYTF
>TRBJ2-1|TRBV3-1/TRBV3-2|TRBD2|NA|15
TGTGCCAGCAGCCCTTCCGCGGGGGGGCCGAGTGAGCAGTTCTTC
CASSPSAGGPSEQFF